This T cell receptor (beta chain) originates from a study of T-cell memory formation after mild COVID-19 (dated by TCRdb to about 2021). About the investigation overall: TCR sequence clusters from the two donors were largely donor specific. In two donors, T-cell clones that expanded and contracted after mild COVID-19 were followed by sequencing TCRalpha and TCRbeta repertoires longitudinally. Two young, previously healthy adult volunteers made up the cohort, one male and one female. Broad study findings and their caveats: Only a couple of mild cases were covered in the study, and larger cohorts including severe cases with pre-infection samples were considered necessary. Contracting CD4+ clones turned up mainly in the CM and EM memory subsets, whereas EMRA was where CD8+ clones were enriched. Whether the second-wave clones peaking on day 37 were SARS-CoV-2 specific was not confirmed. The detection of some responding clones in pre-infection memory suggests that pre-existing cross-reactive memory T cells joined the SARS-CoV-2 response. From day 15 to 85, contracting clones showed balanced CD4/CD8 phenotypes, whereas a second wave of clones that expanded from day 15 to 37 leaned towards CD4+.

PBMCs were isolated by Ficoll-Paque density gradient centrifugation. Reading from cysteine to phenylalanine, the CDR3 counts 18 amino acids. Only CDR3 DNA is held: 54 bases, read in frame from base 1. At the junction V is shortened by 1 base and J by 0 bases, with 13 bases in between. CDR1 and CDR2, per the germline V gene, are MDHEN and SYDVKM. This clonotype was seen repeatedly, ten times or more. What antigen it recognizes has not been identified. The record has no base qualities; no much larger clone is one base away. The sample was run on an Illumina NovaSeq 6000. Using 5'RACE with constant-segment primers, TCRalpha and TCRbeta cDNA libraries were constructed, with sample barcodes and unique molecular identifiers added in the process. RNA was extracted from every sample with Trizol reagent. Amplification of the libraries took two PCR steps, and the second step added a second sample barcode plus Illumina TruSeq adapters. Sequencing of the libraries was done on an Illumina NovaSeq, producing 2 x 150 bp paired-end reads. Per the source publication's procedure: Reads were demultiplexed and collapsed into UMI-guided consensus sequences with migec v1.2.7. Using mixcr v2.1.11, UMI consensuses were aligned to TRA and TRB V and J templates and then assembled into clonotypes. Expanded or contracted clonotypes were those called significant by both edgeR and NoisET, with noise models trained on biological replicates. For edgeR calls, a false discovery rate-adjusted p below 0.01 and a log2 fold-change threshold of 1 were applied. PCA with hierarchical clustering of max-normalized trajectories of the 1000 most abundant clonotypes was used as exploratory dynamics analysis. Each responding clone was given a CD4 or CD8 phenotype based on the CD4+ and CD8+ repertoires, which had been sequenced separately. The public reads were run again by TCRdb, first through fastp at Q25 and then through MiXCR, and only productive beta chains were kept. Records with the same CDR3 protein are collapsed into one entry carrying the most frequent genes and DNA. Here the V and J calls rest on TCRdb's processing, not on the authors' analysis. This sample gives about 340,000 distinct CDR3 sequences in total; 10% to 15% of them show up just once. Over 20% of the sample lies in the top ten.

The sequence derives from a man between 18 and 35 years old who had mild COVID-19 (a few samples of this study predate the infection). The sample titles of this study are shuffled in the database, so cell type and time point are left out; the donor was told from shared clones. The rearranged segments are TRBV28 and TRBJ1-6; no D segment can be confidently identified. The sample was PBMCs or a T cell subset sorted from them (not recorded which). The CDR3 protein is CASSLSRFLSSYNSPLHF. The DNA sequence follows: TGTGCCAGCAGTTTATCCCGGTTTCTGAGCTCCTATAATTCACCCCTCCACTTT.